This TCR beta chain was captured in a study of blood T cell repertoires in COVID-19. Study context: The samples span acute and convalescent COVID-19 from the United States, Italy and Spain. Sample material is recorded as cDNA or gDNA derived from T cells, B-cell-depleted T cells, or PBMCs.

Per the authors' pipeline: Scientists estimated how many nucleated cells there were by amplifying reference gene primers. Assay: immunoSEQ multiplex PCR; the TCRdb copy retains only in-frame clones and omits some. The V and J calls and clone size are taken from that table; D and trimming were inferred from the DNA. The sample includes some 110,000 clones, approximately 88% of them seen just once. V was cut by 0 bases and J by 1 base, with 10 bases left in between. Germline assignment: CDR1 SGHRS and CDR2 YFSETQ. The CDR3 contains 15 residues. Material for sequencing was peripheral blood. The genes are TRBV5-1 and TRBJ2-5; D is undetermined. This TCR came from a woman in her 70s with acute or convalescent COVID-19. CDR3 amino acids: CASSLDGRPQETQYF. CDR3 in DNA: TGCGCCAGCAGCTTGGACGGCAGGCCCCAAGAGACCCAGTACTTC.